At least ten counts were recorded for the clone carrying this T cell receptor (beta chain). The record originates from a study of blood T cells in healthy people across ages. Then a second PCR, running about 6 to 12 cycles, was carried out with a sample-barcoded 5' primer and a J-beta primer mix. Via MiXCR, TCRdb re-called the 5' RACE reads, giving one row per CDR3 protein. The table shows about 1.8 million distinct CDR3 sequences, with roughly 52% occurring only once. This CDR3 comprises 13 residues. Germline V CDR1 and CDR2: WSHSY, SAAADI. Trimming at V came to 10 bases and at J to 2 bases, leaving 7 bases not matched to a gene.

The chain has TRBV10-2 and TRBJ2-7; 8 nucleotides agree with TRBD1. The sequenced material came from blood. The source is a middle-aged woman in good health. The CDR3 sequence is CATRTGKAYEQYF. The CDR3 DNA is TGCGCCACCAGGACAGGGAAGGCCTACGAGCAGTACTTC.